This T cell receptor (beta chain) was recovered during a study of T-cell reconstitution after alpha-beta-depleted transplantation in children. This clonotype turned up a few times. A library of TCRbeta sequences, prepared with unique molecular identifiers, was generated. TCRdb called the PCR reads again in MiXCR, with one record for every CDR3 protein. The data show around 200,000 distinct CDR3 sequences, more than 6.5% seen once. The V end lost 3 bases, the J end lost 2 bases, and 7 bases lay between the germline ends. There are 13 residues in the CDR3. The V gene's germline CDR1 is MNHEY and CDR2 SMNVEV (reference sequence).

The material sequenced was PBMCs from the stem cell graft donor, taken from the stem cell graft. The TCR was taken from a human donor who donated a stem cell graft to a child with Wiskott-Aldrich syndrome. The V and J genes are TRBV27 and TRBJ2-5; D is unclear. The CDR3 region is CASSLFRQETQYF. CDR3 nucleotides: TGTGCCAGCAGTTTGTTTAGACAAGAGACCCAGTACTTC.